The entry that follows covers one TCR beta chain sequence. This clone has only one observation. Its binding antigen is unknown. No base-level quality is on record; no much larger clone is a single base apart. Each collaborating institution followed its own protocols to collect whole blood in K2EDTA tubes. Collaborator samples were shipped for TCRbeta analysis as frozen whole blood, isolated PBMCs, or DNA extracted from either sample type. This sample stems from a study of blood T cell repertoires in COVID-19 (dated by TCRdb to about 2020). Background for the entire study: The collaborator samples originated in the United States, Italy and Spain and spanned the acute and convalescent phases of COVID-19. The sample metadata nearly always contained a de-identified subject ID, COVID-19 status, age in years and sex. Samples were obtained from the ongoing ImmuneRACE study (first 160 participants) and from 1,254 subjects provided by 6 global collaborators. Where HLA class I and class II types were available, the types were taken from metadata supplied by the sample provider, not from assay-based typing. Deeply sampled blood TCRbeta repertoires from subjects exposed to, actively infected with, or recovered from COVID-19 were included in the dataset. The repertoires were released in a freely available public database intended as a resource for research on the immune response to SARS-CoV-2. The prospective study material was composed of cDNA or gDNA derived from T cells, B-cell-depleted T cells, or PBMCs.

TCRbeta CDR3 regions were amplified from genomic DNA by means of the immunoSEQ Assay, a bias-controlled multiplex PCR. In the original analysis: Nucleated cell counts per sample were estimated from amplification of reference gene primers within the assay. To quantify the absolute abundance of each unique TCRbeta CDR3 rearrangement, sequence reads were collapsed and filtered. For each sample, productive Simpson clonality was calculated by taking the square root of Simpson's diversity index across productive rearrangements. Not all clones reach the TCRdb copy of this immuneACCESS table, which keeps in-frame sequences only. Checked studies attribute under half of the gap to unresolved V genes and leave the rest unexplained. The V and J calls and clone size were taken over from that table, and D and trimming were inferred from the DNA. The sample has 55,000 to 75,000 clones on record, over 65% of them singletons. Approximately 21% of the sample lies in the top ten.

The CDR3 goes from the cysteine to the phenylalanine over 15 residues. The read is trimmed to its CDR3 DNA, 45 bases read in frame from base 1. V is pared back by 5 bases and J by 0 bases, with 11 bases lying between the germline termini. According to the germline V gene, CDR1 reads SGHVS and CDR2 reads FNYEAQ. General study outcomes and caveats: The amount of clinical and demographic metadata varied by source and participant and was provided uncurated.

The sequenced material came from peripheral blood. This receptor was identified in an older man with active or convalescent COVID-19. The chain joins TRBV7-6 to TRBJ2-1, with an unclear D gene assignment. The CDR3 protein is CASSRLLSSYNEQFF. The base sequence is TGTGCCAGCAGCAGACTGCTAAGCTCCTACAATGAGCAGTTCTTC.